This T cell receptor beta chain was found in a study of technical replicates of blood from several donors. Libraries were prepared by immunoSEQ multiplex PCR; TCRdb keeps only in-frame clonotypes and omits some of them. The table includes about 63,000 clones, more than 85% detected once. The germline CDR1 and CDR2 sequences are SGHVS and FQNEAQ. J lost 7 bases, V lost 1 base, and 6 bases had no gene match. This CDR3 comprises 16 residues. This clone was detected once. The chain uses TRBV7-8 and TRBJ2-1; 11 bases align to TRBD2. The specimen sequenced was PBMCs. The sequence was obtained from a human donor in good health. Some clones in this sample may be carry-over from other donors' samples. CDR3 coding DNA: TGTGCCAGCAGCTTAGAGGCGGGACTAGCGGCTAATGAGCAGTTCTTC. It codes for CASSLEAGLAANEQFF.